This T cell receptor (beta chain) emerged from a study of blood T cells in healthy people across ages (dated by TCRdb to the mid-2010s). Background on the whole study: In model experiments, roughly one uniquely barcoded TCR beta cDNA molecule per two T cells was captured by template switching. The study measured age-related changes in TCR beta repertoire diversity using deep sequencing normalized with unique cDNA molecular identifiers. The study analyzed two additional independent replicas of 1 million unique cDNA reads from the same blood draw for two donors, one aged 18 to 29 and one aged 80 or older. To avoid experimental bias, donors of different ages were spread randomly across the sequencing lanes. The donors were divided into four age groups: young (average around 16 years), middle-aged (almost 40), aged (approximately 64) and long-lived (about 79).

In regard to this clonotype: Its cognate antigen has yet to be identified. No per-base quality is available; no much larger clone lies one base away.

Donors were 35 to 40 systemically healthy Caucasian individuals from Russia aged about 6 to 100 years. Each donor gave approximately 9.3 milliliters of peripheral blood, collected into EDTA-treated Vacutainer tubes. Ficoll-Paque density-gradient centrifugation was used to isolate PBMCs, with at least 7 million obtained per sample. Trizol reagent was used to extract total RNA from PBMCs, with at least 5 micrograms per sample. The percentages of naive CD45RAhigh/CD27high T cells were determined by flow cytometry on a PBMC aliquot from every donor. The CDR3 measures 16 amino acids from cysteine to phenylalanine. The only DNA kept is the CDR3, 48 bases in frame from the first base. Trimming costs V 7 bases and J 8 bases, and their ends lie 26 bases apart. Beyond this particular receptor, the publication reports: Bulk unsorted PBMC profiling prevented conclusive comparison of naive and antigen-experienced compartments. The long-lived group showed more naive CD4+ T cells, fewer expanded clones and increased TCR diversity than the aged group, suggesting age selection. Observed TCR beta diversity per million T cells fell roughly linearly with age, and a significant reduction was already apparent by age approximately 41. A strong correlation was found between observed TCR beta diversity and the percentage of naive T cells measured by flow cytometry. Estimates of total diversity from one million sequenced T cells were regarded as lower bounds and underestimates. The CMV infection status of donors was not known, potentially confounding age-related changes in expanded clonotypes.

The protocol used for the library was 5' RACE. Sequencing instrument: Illumina HiSeq 2500. A second 7 to 11 cycle PCR used a sample-barcoded 5' primer and a J-beta primer mix. A template-switch 5' adaptor carrying 12 random nucleotides introduced a unique molecular identifier onto each TCR beta cDNA molecule. Each sample yielded at least 3 million CDR3-containing paired-end reads. First-strand cDNA was synthesized from all RNA with the Mint cDNA synthesis kit, primed by a TRBC-specific oligonucleotide. All cDNA was treated with uracil-DNA glycosylase and then went through a first 18-cycle PCR with the universal primers M1SS and BC2_uni_R. As for the original processing: Normalization of each sample was performed by random selection of 1 million high-quality reads, each carrying a distinct molecular identifier. Instead of being binned into consensus sequences, reads that shared molecular identifiers were thrown out. MiTCR, set to a Q25 quality threshold and the strictest error-elimination algorithm, was used for CDR3 identification, clonotype clustering and error correction. A nonparametric unseen species model using Euler transformation provided a lower-bound estimate of total TCR beta diversity. TCRdb redid the processing of the public reads, applying fastp at Q25 and MiXCR, and retained in-frame beta chains. Rows with one shared CDR3 protein collapse into an entry with the most common genes and DNA. The V and J calls were determined by TCRdb, not by the authors. The sample data list roughly 900,000 distinct CDR3 sequences, and about 48% of these were observed just once. The ten largest account for 13% of the sample.

In this chain, TRBV12-3 or TRBV12-4 is recombined with TRBJ1-2, and TRBD1 may be the D gene, going by 6 matching bases. The TCR sequence derives from a man aged 25 to 45 in good health. Sequenced: blood. The CDR3 reads CASTIRNRDLSWGYTF. The nucleotide sequence reads as follows: TGTGCCAGCACCATAAGAAACAGGGACCTGTCCTGGGGCTACACCTTC.